The source of this T cell receptor beta chain is a study of cytomegalovirus exposure and HLA in healthy donors. This clone was counted a single time. What it recognizes is unknown. One end of the junction fails to match germline, which may point to a read error. Study results and caveats: Researchers catalogued 150 or so TCR beta chains as cytomegalovirus-associated. Later analysis found that TCR beta chains associated with HLA were more clonally expanded than other, equally common chains. Among TCR sequences, most were rare, though some public TCRs appeared in many donors.

With 60 Vbeta and 13 Jbeta primers, the PCR was carried out. Sequenced by immunoSEQ multiplex PCR; TCRdb stores in-frame clones only, minus some. In the table there are some 96,000 clones, about three quarters of which are singletons. The germline V gene encodes CDR1 SGHTA and CDR2 FQGTGA. This CDR3 is 12 amino acids long. The clonotype was recovered from a man aged 35-49 years in good health and CMV-seropositive. Sequenced material: PBMCs. The chain joins TRBV7-3 to TRBJ1-2; the D gene is possibly TRBD1 (5 bases). CDR3 DNA: TGTGCCAGCAGCTTAAATATGGCCAGACAGCACTTC. This sequence encodes CASSLNMARQHF.